This T cell receptor beta chain was documented in a study of T cell repertoires in cytomegalovirus infection. The wider study: Recently identified HLA-C-restricted CMV epitopes and well-studied HLA-B-restricted CMV epitopes were used by the study. TCR beta signatures that were public indicated CMV infection and matching HLA type.

This clonotype was observed a handful of times. Its antigen is not known. TCRdb re-called the reads with MiXCR, one entry per CDR3 protein. The sample consists of some 940,000 distinct CDR3 sequences, approximately 31% of them appearing once. Study observations and caveats: There were HLA-C-restricted CMV-specific TCR beta clonotypes dominating the ex vivo response. Summed frequency of shared TCR beta families picked out CMV carriers who also had the relevant HLA.

V lost 2 bases and J lost 5, with 7 bases in between. The CDR3 extends over 12 amino acids. Germline CDR1 MNHNY, CDR2 SVGAGI (reference sequence). The TCR sequence derives from a human donor in good health (CMV status not recorded). Some clones in this sample may be carry-over from other donors' samples. This specimen consisted of cultured CD8+ T cells from PBMCs, obtained from culture after CMV antigen stimulation. The chain recombines TRBV6-6 with TRBJ2-7; no reliable D call. The CDR3 spells CASSYSSDEQYF. The CDR3 nucleotides are TGTGCCAGCAGTTACAGCAGTGACGAGCAGTACTTC.